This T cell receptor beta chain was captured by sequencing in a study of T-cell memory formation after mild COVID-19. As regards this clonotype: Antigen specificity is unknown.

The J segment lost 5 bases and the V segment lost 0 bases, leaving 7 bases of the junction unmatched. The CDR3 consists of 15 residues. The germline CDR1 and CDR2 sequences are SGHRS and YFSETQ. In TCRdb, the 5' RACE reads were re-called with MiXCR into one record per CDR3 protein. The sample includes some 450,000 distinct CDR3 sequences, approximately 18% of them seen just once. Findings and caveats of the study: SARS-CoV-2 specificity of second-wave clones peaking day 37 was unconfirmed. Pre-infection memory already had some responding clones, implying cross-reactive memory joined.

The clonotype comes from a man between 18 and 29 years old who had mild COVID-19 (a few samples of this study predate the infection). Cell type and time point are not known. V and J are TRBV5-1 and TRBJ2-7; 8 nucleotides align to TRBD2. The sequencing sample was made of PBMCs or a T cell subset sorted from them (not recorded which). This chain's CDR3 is CASSLGSGGAHEQYV. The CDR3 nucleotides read TGCGCCAGCAGCTTGGGGAGCGGGGGTGCCCACGAGCAGTACGTC.